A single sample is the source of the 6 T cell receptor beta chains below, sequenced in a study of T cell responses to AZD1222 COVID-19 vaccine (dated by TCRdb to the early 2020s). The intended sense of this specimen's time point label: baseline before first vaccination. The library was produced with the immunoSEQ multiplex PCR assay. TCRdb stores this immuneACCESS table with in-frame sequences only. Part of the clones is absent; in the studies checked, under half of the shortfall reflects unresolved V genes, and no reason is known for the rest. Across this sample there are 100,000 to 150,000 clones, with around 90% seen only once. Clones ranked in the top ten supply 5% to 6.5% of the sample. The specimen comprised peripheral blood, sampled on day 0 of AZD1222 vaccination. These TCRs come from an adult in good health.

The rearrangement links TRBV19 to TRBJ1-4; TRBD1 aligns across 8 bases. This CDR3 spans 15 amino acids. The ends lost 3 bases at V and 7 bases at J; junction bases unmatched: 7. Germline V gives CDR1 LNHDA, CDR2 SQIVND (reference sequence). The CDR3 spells CASSMEARGREKLFF. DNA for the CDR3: TGTGCCAGTAGTATGGAGGCCAGGGGGCGTGAAAAACTGTTTTTT.

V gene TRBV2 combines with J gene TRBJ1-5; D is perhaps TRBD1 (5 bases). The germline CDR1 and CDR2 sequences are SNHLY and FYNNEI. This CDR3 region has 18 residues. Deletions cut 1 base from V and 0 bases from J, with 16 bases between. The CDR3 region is CASSEGIRQIDSNQPQHF. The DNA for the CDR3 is TGTGCCAGCAGTGAAGGGATAAGACAGATCGATAGCAATCAGCCCCAGCATTTT.

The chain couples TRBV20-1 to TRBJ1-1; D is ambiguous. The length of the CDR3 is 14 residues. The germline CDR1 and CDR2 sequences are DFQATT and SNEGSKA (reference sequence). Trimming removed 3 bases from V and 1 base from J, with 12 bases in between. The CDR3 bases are TGCAGTGCTAGTGTAGGGTACAAGAACACTGAAGCTTTCTTT. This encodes CSASVGYKNTEAFF.

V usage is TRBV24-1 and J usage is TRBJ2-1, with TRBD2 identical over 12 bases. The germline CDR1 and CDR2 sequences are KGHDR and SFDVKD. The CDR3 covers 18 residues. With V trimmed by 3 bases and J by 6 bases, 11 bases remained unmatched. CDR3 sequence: CATSDPSSGGAGANEQFF. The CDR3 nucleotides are TGTGCCACCAGTGATCCTTCTAGCGGGGGGGCCGGGGCCAATGAGCAGTTCTTC.

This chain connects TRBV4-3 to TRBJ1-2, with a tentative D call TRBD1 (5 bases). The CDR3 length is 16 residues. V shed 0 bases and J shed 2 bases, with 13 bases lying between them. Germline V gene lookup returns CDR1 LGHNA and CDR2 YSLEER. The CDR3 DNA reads TGCGCCAGCAGCCAAGACCGAGCAGGGAGGAACTATGGCTACACCTTC. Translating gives CASSQDRAGRNYGYTF.

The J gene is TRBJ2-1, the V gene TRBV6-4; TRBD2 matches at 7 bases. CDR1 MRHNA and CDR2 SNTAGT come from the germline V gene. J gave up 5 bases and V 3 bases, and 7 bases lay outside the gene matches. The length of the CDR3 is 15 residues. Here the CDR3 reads CASSEAGVLNNEQFF. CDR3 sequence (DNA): TGTGCCAGCAGTGAGGCGGGGGTACTTAACAATGAGCAGTTCTTC.